This TCR beta chain was found in a study of T cell repertoires in cytomegalovirus infection. One entry per CDR3 protein results from TCRdb running MiXCR on the reads. The sample lists 750,000 to 950,000 distinct CDR3 sequences; just under 30% were seen once. Regarding this clonotype: Its antigen is undetermined.

This CDR3 is 15 amino acids long. In germline, CDR1 is MNHNY, CDR2 SVGAGI (reference sequence). The V gene end was trimmed by 2 bases and the J gene end by 2 bases; junction bases not matched to a gene: 1. Sequencing used cultured CD8+ T cells from PBMCs, obtained from culture after CMV antigen stimulation. The clonotype was recovered from a human donor in good health (CMV status not recorded). Some clones in this sample may be carry-over from other donors' samples. The chain uses TRBV6-6 and TRBJ2-5; 11 bases align to TRBD2. DNA for the CDR3: TGTGCCAGCAGTTACCCTAGCGGGGGGCAAGAGACCCAGTACTTC. Encoded protein: CASSYPSGGQETQYF.